Included here is one TCR beta chain sequence, with context. Its specificity is not known. Trimming left V 5 bases short and J 4 bases short, with 9 bases between. The CDR3 is made up of 13 amino acids. CDR1 is SNHLY, CDR2 FYNNEI, per germline. This sample is part of a study of T cells in localized non-small cell lung cancer. The study, taken as a whole, reports: Across samples, adjacent lung featured a median roughly 60 of the top 100 tumor clones. As only one tumor region underwent sequencing, heterogeneity remains possible. Uninvolved nearby lung showed the greatest T cell clonality, exceeding that found in tumor.

Using immunoSEQ multiplex PCR, the repertoire was profiled, and TCRdb retains in-frame clones only, with some absent. Counted here are about 14,000 clones, over 85% occurring once; the ten biggest clones make up about 2.9%. The V gene is TRBV2, the J gene TRBJ1-5; D is unresolved. The clonotype originates from a man between 35 and 75 years old with stage III lung adenocarcinoma. The sequenced sample was peripheral blood mononuclear cells, obtained before any cancer treatment. Here the CDR3 DNA reads TGTGCCAGCAGTCCACTCGGTAATCAGCCCCAGCATTTT. As protein: CASSPLGNQPQHF. The variable domain in full, with the rest retrieved from reference TRBV2 and TRBJ1-5, is EPEVTQTPSHQVTQMGQEVILRCVPISNHLYFYWYRQILGQKVEFLVSFYNNEISEKSEIFDDQFSVERPDGSNFTLKIRSTKLEDSAMYFCASSPLGNQPQHFGDGTRLSIL.